The TCR beta chain under discussion was sequenced for a study of blood T cell repertoires in COVID-19. The ends lost 4 bases at V and 6 bases at J; junction bases unmatched: 2. This CDR3 has 12 residues. Germline CDR1 and CDR2: WNHNN and SYGVQD (reference sequence). The data were produced by immunoSEQ multiplex PCR, yet TCRdb's version contains in-frame clones alone and is incomplete. The repertoire holds fewer than 200,000 clones, with 88% as singletons. This clonotype was sampled from a woman aged 18-35 years who had recovered from COVID-19. Sequencing was carried out using PBMCs or T cells enriched from blood (not recorded which). The chain uses TRBV10-1 and TRBJ1-1, with 7 positions matching TRBD1. In nucleotides, the CDR3 is TGCGCCAGCAGTGGGGACAGTCCTGAAGCTTTCTTT. It translates to CASSGDSPEAFF.